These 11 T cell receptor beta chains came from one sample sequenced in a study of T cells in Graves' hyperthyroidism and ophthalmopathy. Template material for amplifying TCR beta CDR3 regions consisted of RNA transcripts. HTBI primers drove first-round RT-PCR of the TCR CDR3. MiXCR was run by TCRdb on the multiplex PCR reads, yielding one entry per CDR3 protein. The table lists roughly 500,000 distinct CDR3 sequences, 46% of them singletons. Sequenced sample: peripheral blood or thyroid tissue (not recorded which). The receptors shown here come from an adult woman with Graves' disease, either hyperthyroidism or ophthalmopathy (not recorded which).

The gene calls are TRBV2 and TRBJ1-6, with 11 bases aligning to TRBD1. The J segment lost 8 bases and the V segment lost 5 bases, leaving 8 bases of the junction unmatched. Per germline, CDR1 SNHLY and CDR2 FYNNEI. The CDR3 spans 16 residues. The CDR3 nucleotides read TGTGCCAGCAGTTACCGCGGGACAGGGGGTGATTCACCCCTCCACTTT. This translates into CASSYRGTGGDSPLHF.

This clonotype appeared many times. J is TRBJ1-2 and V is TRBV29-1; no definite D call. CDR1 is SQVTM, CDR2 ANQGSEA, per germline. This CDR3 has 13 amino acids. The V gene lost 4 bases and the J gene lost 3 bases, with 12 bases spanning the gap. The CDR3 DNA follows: TGCAGCGTTGCGGGCAGCTCTGACTATGGCTACACCTTC. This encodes CSVAGSSDYGYTF.

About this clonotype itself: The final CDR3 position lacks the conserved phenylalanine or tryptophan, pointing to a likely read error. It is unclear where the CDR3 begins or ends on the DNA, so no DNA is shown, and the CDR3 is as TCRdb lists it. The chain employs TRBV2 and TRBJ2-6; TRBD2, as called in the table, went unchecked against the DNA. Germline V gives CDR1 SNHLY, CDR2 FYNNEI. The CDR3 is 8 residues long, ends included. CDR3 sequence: CASSELLA.

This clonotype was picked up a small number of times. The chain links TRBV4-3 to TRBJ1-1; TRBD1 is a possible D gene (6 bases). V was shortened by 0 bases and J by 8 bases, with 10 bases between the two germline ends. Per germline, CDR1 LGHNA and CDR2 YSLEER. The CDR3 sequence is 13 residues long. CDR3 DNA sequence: TGCGCCAGCAGCCAAGAATGGAGGGGGGAAGCTTTCTTT. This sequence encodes CASSQEWRGEAFF.

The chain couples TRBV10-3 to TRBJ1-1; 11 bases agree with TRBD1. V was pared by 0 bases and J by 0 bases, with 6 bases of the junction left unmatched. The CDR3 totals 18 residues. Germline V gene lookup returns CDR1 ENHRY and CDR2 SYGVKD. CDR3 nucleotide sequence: TGTGCCATCAGTGAGTCACCGGACAGGGGGCTTATGAACACTGAAGCTTTCTTT. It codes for CAISESPDRGLMNTEAFF.

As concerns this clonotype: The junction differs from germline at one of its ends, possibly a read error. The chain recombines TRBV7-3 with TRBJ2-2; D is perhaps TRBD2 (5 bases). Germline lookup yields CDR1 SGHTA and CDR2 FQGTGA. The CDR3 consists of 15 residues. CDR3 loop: CASRADLGNTGELFF. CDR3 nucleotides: TGTGCCAGCAGGGCGGACCTCGGGAACACTGGGGAGCTGTTTTTT.

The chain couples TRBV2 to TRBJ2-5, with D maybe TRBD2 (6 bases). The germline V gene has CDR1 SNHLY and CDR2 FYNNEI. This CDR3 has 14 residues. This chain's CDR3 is CAQTLARTMETQYF. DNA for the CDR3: TGTGCTCAAACACTAGCCAGAACTATGGAGACCCAGTACTTC.

In DNA, the CDR3 is TGTGCCATCAGCACCGGGACAGGGGGCCTCGTGTGGAGGACTGAAGCTTTCTTT. It translates to CAISTGTGGLVWRTEAFF. The V and J genes are TRBV10-3 and TRBJ1-1, with 12 bases that match TRBD1. Germline V gene sequence: CDR1 ENHRY, CDR2 SYGVKD. There are 18 residues in the CDR3. V was pared by 6 bases and J by 5 bases, with 16 bases of the junction left unmatched.

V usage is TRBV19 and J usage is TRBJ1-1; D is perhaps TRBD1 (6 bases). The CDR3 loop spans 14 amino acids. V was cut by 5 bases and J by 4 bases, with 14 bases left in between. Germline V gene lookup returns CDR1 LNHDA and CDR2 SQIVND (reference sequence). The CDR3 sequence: CASSRKGGFTEAFF. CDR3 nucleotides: TGTGCCAGTAGTCGAAAGGGGGGTTTCACTGAAGCTTTCTTT.

The CDR3 sequence: CASSGLALDTQYF. The CDR3, as DNA: TGTGCCAGCAGTGGACTAGCTCTAGATACGCAGTATTTT. This chain links TRBV2 with TRBJ2-3; 7 nucleotides agree with TRBD2. V lost 4 bases, J lost 5 bases, and 3 bases stayed unmatched. The germline V gene encodes CDR1 SNHLY and CDR2 FYNNEI. This CDR3 is built from 13 residues.

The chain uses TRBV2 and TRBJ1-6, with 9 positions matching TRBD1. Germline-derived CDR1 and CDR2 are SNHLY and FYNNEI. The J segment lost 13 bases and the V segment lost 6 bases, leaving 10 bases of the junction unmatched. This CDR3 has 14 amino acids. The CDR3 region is CASRLTGGGQPLHF. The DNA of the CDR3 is TGTGCCAGCAGGCTTACAGGGGGCGGTCAGCCCCTCCACTTT.